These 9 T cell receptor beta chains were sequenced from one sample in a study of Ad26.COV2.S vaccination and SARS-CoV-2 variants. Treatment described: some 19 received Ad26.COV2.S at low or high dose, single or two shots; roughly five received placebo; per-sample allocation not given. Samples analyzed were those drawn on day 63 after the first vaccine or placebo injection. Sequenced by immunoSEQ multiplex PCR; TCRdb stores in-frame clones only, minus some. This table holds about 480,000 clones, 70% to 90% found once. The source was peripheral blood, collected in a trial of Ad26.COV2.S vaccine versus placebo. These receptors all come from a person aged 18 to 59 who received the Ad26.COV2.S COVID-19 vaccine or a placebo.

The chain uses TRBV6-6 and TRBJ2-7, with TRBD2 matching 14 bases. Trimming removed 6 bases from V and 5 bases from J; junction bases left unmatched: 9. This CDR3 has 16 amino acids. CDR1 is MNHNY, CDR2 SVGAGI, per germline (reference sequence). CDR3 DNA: TGTGCCAGCAGGCTCCCGGGACTAGCGGGAGTCGACGAGCAGTACTTC. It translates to CASRLPGLAGVDEQYF.

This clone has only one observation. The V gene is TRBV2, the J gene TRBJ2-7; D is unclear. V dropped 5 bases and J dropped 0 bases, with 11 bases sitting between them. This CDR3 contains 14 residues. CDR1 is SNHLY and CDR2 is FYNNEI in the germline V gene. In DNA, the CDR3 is TGTGCCAGCAGTCCCCGGACGGTCTCCTACGAGCAGTACTTC. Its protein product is CASSPRTVSYEQYF. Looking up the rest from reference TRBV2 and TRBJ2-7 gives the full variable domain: EPEVTQTPSHQVTQMGQEVILRCVPISNHLYFYWYRQILGQKVEFLVSFYNNEISEKSEIFDDQFSVERPDGSNFTLKIRSTKLEDSAMYFCASSPRTVSYEQYFGPGTRLTVT.

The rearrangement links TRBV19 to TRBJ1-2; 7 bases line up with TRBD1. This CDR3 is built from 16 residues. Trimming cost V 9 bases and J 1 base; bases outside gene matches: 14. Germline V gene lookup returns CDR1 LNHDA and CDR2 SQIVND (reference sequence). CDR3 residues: CARLQGLRGRNYGYTF. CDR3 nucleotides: TGTGCCAGACTACAGGGGCTCCGAGGACGTAACTATGGCTACACCTTC.

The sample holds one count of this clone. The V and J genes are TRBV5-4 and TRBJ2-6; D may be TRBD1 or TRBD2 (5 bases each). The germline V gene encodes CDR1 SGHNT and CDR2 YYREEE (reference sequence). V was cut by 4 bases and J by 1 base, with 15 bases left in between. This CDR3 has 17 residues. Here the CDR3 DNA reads TGTGCCAGCAGCGTCGGCCGGGGCGGGTCTGGGGCCAACGTCCTGACTTTC. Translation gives CASSVGRGGSGANVLTF.

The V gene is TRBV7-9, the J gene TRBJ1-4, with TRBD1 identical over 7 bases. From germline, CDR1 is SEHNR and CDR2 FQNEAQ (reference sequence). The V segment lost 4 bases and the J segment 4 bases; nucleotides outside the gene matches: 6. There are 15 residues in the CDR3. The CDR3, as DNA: TGTGCCAGCAGCTCCCCGGGACAGCTTAATGAAAAACTGTTTTTT. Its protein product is CASSSPGQLNEKLFF. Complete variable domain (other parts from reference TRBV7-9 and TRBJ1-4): DTGVSQNPRHKITKRGQNVTFRCDPISEHNRLYWYRQTLGQGPEFLTYFQNEAQLEKSRLLSDRFSAERPKGSFSTLEIQRTEQGDSAMYLCASSSPGQLNEKLFFGSGTQLSVL.

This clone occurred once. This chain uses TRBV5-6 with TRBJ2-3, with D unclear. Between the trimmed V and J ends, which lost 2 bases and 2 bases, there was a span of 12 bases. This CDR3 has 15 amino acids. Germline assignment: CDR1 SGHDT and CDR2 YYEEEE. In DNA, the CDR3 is TGTGCCAGCAGCTTTACGTCTGGGATCACAGATACGCAGTATTTT. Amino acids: CASSFTSGITDTQYF.

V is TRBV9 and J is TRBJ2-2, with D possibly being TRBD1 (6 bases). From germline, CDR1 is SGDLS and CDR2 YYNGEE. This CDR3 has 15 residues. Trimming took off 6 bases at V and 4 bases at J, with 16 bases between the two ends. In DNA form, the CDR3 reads TGTGCCAGCAACCCAGGGGCTGGCGGCACCGGGGAGCTGTTTTTT. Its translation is CASNPGAGGTGELFF.

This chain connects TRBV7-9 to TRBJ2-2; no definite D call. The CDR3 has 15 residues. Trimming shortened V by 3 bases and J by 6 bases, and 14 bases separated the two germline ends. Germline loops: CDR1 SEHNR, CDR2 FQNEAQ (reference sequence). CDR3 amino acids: CASSFGALRAGELFF. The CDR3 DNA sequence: TGTGCCAGCAGCTTCGGCGCCCTAAGGGCCGGGGAGCTGTTTTTT.

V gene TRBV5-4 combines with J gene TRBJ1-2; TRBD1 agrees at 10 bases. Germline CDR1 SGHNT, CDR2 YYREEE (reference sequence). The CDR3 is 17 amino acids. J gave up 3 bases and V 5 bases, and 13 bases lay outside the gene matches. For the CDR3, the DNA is TGTGCCAGCAGTATTGCCGGCGGGACAGGGGTGGACTATGGCTACACCTTC. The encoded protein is CASSIAGGTGVDYGYTF. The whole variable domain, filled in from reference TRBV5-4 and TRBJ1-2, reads ETGVTQSPTHLIKTRGQQVTLRCSSQSGHNTVSWYQQALGQGPQFIFQYYREEENGRGNFPPRFSGLQFPNYSSELNVNALELDDSALYLCASSIAGGTGVDYGYTFGSGTRLTVV.